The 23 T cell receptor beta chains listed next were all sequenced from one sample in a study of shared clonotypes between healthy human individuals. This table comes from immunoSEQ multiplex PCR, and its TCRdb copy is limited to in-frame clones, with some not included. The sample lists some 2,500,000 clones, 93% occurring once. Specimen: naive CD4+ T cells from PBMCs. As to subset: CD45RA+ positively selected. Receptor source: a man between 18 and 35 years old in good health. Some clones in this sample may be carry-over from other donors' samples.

This chain's CDR3 is CASSVFPGGAPPGTDTQYF. The CDR3 DNA is TGTGCCAGCAGCGTATTCCCTGGGGGGGCTCCTCCTGGCACAGATACGCAGTATTTT. The genes are TRBV9 and TRBJ2-3; tentative D call: TRBD2 (7 bases). This CDR3 region has 19 residues. The germline CDR1 and CDR2 sequences are SGDLS and YYNGEE. V lost 1 base, J lost 1 base, and 22 bases lay in between.

CDR3 DNA: TGTGCCAGCACCCCCGGGACGACCCTTTACGAGCAGTACTTC. It is translated as CASTPGTTLYEQYF. This rearrangement joins TRBV7-9 to TRBJ2-7; D tentatively fits TRBD1 or TRBD2 (5 bases each). CDR1 and CDR2 from the germline V gene are SEHNR and FQNEAQ (reference sequence). The V end lost 7 bases, the J end lost 4 bases, and 17 bases lay between the germline ends. CDR3 size: 14 residues. Combining the CDR3 with reference TRBV7-9 and TRBJ2-7 gives the whole variable domain DTGVSQNPRHKITKRGQNVTFRCDPISEHNRLYWYRQTLGQGPEFLTYFQNEAQLEKSRLLSDRFSAERPKGSFSTLEIQRTEQGDSAMYLCASTPGTTLYEQYFGPGTRLTVT.

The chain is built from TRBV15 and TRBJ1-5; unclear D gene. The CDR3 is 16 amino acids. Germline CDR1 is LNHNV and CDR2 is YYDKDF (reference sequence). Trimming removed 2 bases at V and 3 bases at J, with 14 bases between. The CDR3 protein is CATSRNRQTFNQPQHF. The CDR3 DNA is TGTGCCACCAGCAGAAACAGACAAACCTTCAATCAGCCCCAGCATTTT.

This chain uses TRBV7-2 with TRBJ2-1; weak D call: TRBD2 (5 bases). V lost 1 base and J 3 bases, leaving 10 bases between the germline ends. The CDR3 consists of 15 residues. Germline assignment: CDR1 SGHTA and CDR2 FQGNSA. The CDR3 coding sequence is TGTGCCAGCAGCTTAGATCGCGGGTACTACAATGAGCAGTTCTTC. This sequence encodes CASSLDRGYYNEQFF.

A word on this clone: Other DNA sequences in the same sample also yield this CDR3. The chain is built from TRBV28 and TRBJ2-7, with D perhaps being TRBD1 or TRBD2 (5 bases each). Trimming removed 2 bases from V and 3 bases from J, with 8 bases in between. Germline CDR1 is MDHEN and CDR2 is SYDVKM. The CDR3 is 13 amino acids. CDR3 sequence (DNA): TGTGCCAGCAGTTTAGGGGGTGTCTACGAGCAGTACTTC. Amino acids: CASSLGGVYEQYF.

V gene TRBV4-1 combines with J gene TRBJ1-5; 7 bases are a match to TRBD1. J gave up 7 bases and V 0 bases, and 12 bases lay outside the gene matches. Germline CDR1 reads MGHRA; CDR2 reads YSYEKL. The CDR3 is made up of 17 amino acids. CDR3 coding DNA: TGCGCCAGCAGCCAAGATCTCGTACAGGGGCTAGGCCAGCCCCAGCATTTT. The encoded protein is CASSQDLVQGLGQPQHF.

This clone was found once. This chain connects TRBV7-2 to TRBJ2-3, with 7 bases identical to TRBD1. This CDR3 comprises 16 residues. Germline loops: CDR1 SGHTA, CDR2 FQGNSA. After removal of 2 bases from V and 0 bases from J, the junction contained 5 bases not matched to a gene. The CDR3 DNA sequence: TGTGCCAGCAGCTTACAAGGACAGGTTAGCACAGATACGCAGTATTTT. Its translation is CASSLQGQVSTDTQYF.

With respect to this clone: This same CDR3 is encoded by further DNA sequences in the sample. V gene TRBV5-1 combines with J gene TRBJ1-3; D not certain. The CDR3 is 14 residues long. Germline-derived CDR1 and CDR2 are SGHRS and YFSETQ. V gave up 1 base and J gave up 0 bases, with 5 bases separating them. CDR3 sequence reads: CASSLTSSGNTIYF. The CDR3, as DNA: TGCGCCAGCAGCTTGACCAGCTCTGGAAACACCATATATTTT.

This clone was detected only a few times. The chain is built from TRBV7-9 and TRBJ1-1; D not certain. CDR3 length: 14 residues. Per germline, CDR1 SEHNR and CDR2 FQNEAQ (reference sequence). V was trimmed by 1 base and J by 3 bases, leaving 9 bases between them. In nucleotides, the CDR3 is TGTGCCAGCAGCTTAGTCGGCATCGACACTGAAGCTTTCTTT. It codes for CASSLVGIDTEAFF.

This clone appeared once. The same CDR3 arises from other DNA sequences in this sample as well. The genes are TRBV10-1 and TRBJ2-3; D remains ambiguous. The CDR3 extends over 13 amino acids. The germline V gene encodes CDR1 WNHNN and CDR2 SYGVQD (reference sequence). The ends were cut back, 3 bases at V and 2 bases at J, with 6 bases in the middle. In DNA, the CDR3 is TGCGCCAGCAGTGAATCGATCACAGATACGCAGTATTTT. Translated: CASSESITDTQYF.

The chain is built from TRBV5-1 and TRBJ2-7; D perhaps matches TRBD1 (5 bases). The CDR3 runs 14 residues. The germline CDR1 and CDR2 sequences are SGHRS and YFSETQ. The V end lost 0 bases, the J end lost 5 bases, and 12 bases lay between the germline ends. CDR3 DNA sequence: TGCGCCAGCAGCTTGGAATCCCAGGGCCACGAGCAGTACTTC. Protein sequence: CASSLESQGHEQYF.

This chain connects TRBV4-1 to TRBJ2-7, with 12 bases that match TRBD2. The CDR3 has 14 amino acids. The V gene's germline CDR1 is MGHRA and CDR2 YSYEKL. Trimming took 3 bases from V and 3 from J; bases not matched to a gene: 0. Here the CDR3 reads CASSQGLAGYEQYF. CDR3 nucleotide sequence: TGCGCCAGCAGCCAGGGACTAGCGGGCTACGAGCAGTACTTC.

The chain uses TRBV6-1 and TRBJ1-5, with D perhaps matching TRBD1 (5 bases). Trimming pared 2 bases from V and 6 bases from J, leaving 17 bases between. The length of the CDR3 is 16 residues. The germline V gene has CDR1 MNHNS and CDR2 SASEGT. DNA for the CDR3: TGTGCCAGCAGTGAAATCCCCCAGGGCGGAGGTCAGCCCCAGCATTTT. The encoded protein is CASSEIPQGGGQPQHF.

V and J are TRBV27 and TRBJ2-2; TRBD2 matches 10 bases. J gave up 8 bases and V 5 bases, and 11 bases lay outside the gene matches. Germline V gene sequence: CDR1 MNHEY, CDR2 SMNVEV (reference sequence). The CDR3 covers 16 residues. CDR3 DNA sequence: TGTGCCAGCAGTCCTAGCGGGAGAGTCGGGTATGGGGAGCTGTTTTTT. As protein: CASSPSGRVGYGELFF.

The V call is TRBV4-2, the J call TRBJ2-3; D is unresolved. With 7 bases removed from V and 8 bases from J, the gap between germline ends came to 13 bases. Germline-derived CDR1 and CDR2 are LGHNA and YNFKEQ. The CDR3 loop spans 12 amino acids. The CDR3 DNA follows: TGTGCCAGCACCGCCCCCCCCGGTACGCAGTATTTT. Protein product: CASTAPPGTQYF.

CDR3 nucleotide sequence: TGTGCCAGTAGTATACCGGGTCGCGGGAGTCTCTTCGAGCAGTACTTC. As protein: CASSIPGRGSLFEQYF. J is TRBJ2-7 and V is TRBV19; TRBD2 matches 7 bases. V shed 2 bases, J shed 6 bases, and the junction held 13 bases outside the gene matches. The CDR3 contains 16 residues. Germline V lookup: CDR1 LNHDA, CDR2 SQIVND (reference sequence).

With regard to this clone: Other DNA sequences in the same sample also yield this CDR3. CDR3 residues: CASSLATEAFF. The DNA of the CDR3 is TGTGCCAGCAGCTTAGCCACTGAAGCTTTCTTT. The chain employs TRBV13 and TRBJ1-1, with D hard to call. This CDR3 comprises 11 residues. Germline CDR1 PRHDT, CDR2 FYEKMQ (reference sequence). Trimming left V 1 base short and J 4 bases short, with 1 base between.

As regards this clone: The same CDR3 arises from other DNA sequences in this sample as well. The CDR3 loop is CASSRGNTEAFF. CDR3 nucleotide sequence: TGCGCCAGCAGCCGAGGTAACACTGAAGCTTTCTTT. The V and J genes are TRBV4-1 and TRBJ1-1; no clear D. Germline V CDR1 and CDR2: MGHRA, YSYEKL. This CDR3 region has 12 residues. V gave up 4 bases and J gave up 2 bases, with 5 bases separating them.

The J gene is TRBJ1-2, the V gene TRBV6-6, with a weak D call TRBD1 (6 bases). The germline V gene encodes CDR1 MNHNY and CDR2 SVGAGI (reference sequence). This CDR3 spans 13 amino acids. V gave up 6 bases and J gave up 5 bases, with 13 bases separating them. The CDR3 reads CASRIDRSYGYTF. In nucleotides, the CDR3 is TGTGCCAGCAGGATCGACAGGTCTTATGGCTACACCTTC.

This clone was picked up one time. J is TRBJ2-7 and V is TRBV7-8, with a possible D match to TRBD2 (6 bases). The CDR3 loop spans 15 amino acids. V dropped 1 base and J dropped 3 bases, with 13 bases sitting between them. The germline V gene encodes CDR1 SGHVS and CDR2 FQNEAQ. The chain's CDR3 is CASSLDGGVGYEQYF. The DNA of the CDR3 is TGTGCCAGCAGCTTAGACGGGGGAGTCGGCTACGAGCAGTACTTC.

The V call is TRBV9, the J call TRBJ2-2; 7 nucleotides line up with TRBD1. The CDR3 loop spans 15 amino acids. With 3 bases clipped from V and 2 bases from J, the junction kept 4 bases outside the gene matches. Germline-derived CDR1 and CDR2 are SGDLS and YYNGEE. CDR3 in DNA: TGTGCCAGCAGCGCCTCAGGGGGTAACACCGGGGAGCTGTTTTTT. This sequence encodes CASSASGGNTGELFF.

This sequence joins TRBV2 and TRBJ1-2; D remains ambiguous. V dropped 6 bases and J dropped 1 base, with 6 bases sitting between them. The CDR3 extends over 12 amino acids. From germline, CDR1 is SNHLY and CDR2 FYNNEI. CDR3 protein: CASRAINYGYTF. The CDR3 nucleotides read TGTGCCAGCAGGGCAATTAACTATGGCTACACCTTC.

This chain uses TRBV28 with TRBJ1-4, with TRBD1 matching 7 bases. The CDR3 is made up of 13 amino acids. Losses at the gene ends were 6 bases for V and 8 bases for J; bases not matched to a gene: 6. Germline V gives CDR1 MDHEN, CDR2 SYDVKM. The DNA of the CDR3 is TGTGCCAGCAGAAAAGGGGGCAGGGAAAAACTGTTTTTT. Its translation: CASRKGGREKLFF.